This T cell receptor beta chain was sequenced in a study of blood T cell repertoires in COVID-19. Study-wide context: Acute and convalescent COVID-19 samples came from the United States, Italy and Spain. Sample material is recorded as cDNA or gDNA derived from T cells, B-cell-depleted T cells, or PBMCs.

The authors' processing: Cell counts per sample came from amplifying reference gene primers. Assay used: immunoSEQ multiplex PCR; TCRdb lists only in-frame clones, some missing. That table supplies the V and J calls and clone size; D and trimming were determined from the DNA. The sample holds over 300,000 clones, 90% seen once. The V gene end was trimmed by 3 bases and the J gene end by 8 bases; junction bases not matched to a gene: 15. The CDR3 sequence is 17 residues long. The germline CDR1 and CDR2 sequences are SQVTM and ANQGSEA. Input material: peripheral blood. This clonotype was obtained from a man aged 18 to 35 with active or convalescent COVID-19. The gene calls are TRBV29-1 and TRBJ2-1, with 11 nucleotides matching TRBD2. CDR3 sequence: CSVDPRPTSGSVDEQFF. The CDR3 coding sequence is TGCAGCGTTGATCCCCGCCCCACTAGCGGGAGTGTCGATGAGCAGTTCTTC.